These 13 T cell receptor beta chains share one sample of origin, sequenced in a study of graft-versus-host responses after intestinal transplantation. The starting material, graft tissue, was processed to release intraepithelial and lamina propria lymphocytes. TCRdb keeps only in-frame clones here, not all; method: immunoSEQ multiplex PCR. The table has roughly 4,400 clones, about 80% seen once. The specimen was ileum tissue, collected around 120 days after intestinal transplantation. The receptors were sampled from a human patient who received an intestinal transplant, so some T cells may come from the graft donor.

The genes are TRBV5-4 and TRBJ2-3, with no clear D. With 2 bases removed from V and 6 bases from J, the gap between germline ends came to 10 bases. This CDR3 contains 13 residues. The V gene's germline CDR1 is SGHNT and CDR2 YYREEE (reference sequence). The CDR3 DNA reads as TGTGCCAGCAGCTTTTGGTCGGCGGATACGCAGTATTTT. As protein: CASSFWSADTQYF.

The chain uses TRBV4-1 and TRBJ2-4; 8 bases are a match to TRBD1. The CDR3 covers 14 residues. Trimming at V came to 3 bases and at J to 5 bases, leaving 3 bases not matched to a gene. Germline-derived CDR1 and CDR2 are MGHRA and YSYEKL. The CDR3 reads CASSQPGQENIQYF. The DNA of the CDR3 is TGCGCCAGCAGCCAGCCGGGACAGGAAAACATTCAGTACTTC.

This chain uses TRBV13 with TRBJ1-2; D unclear. Between the trimmed V and J ends, which lost 2 bases and 4 bases, there was a span of 20 bases. The CDR3 covers 17 residues. Germline CDR1 and CDR2: PRHDT and FYEKMQ (reference sequence). The CDR3 DNA reads TGTGCCAGCAGCTTAATGGAAGAGTCTCCCCCTAGCTATGGCTACACCTTC. Its protein is CASSLMEESPPSYGYTF.

The chain employs TRBV27 and TRBJ2-2; 9 positions match TRBD1. The germline gives CDR1 MNHEY, CDR2 SMNVEV (reference sequence). The CDR3 contains 15 residues. The J segment lost 6 bases and the V segment lost 3 bases, leaving 5 bases of the junction unmatched. DNA of the CDR3: TGTGCCAGCAGTTTGGCACAGGGGGCGGCCGGGGAGCTGTTTTTT. It yields the protein CASSLAQGAAGELFF.

The chain couples TRBV5-1 to TRBJ2-1; no definite D call. V dropped 4 bases and J dropped 0 bases, with 11 bases sitting between them. This CDR3 comprises 15 residues. The germline gives CDR1 SGHRS, CDR2 YFSETQ. CDR3 in amino acids: CASSPDGSSYNEQFF. CDR3 DNA: TGCGCCAGCAGCCCCGATGGAAGCTCCTACAATGAGCAGTTCTTC.

This clone is a singleton in its sample. J is TRBJ2-5 and V is TRBV9; 12 bases map to TRBD1. V lost 3 bases to trimming and J lost 4 bases; unmatched junction nucleotides: 4. The germline V gene has CDR1 SGDLS and CDR2 YYNGEE. This CDR3 comprises 15 residues. The CDR3 coding sequence is TGTGCCAGCAGCGCCGGGACAGGGGGCGGAGAGACCCAGTACTTC. This translates into CASSAGTGGGETQYF.

The CDR3 DNA follows: TGTGCCAGCAGTGAAAATCTGGGCCAGGGAAACACCATATATTTT. Protein sequence: CASSENLGQGNTIYF. The rearrangement uses TRBV6-1 and TRBJ1-3; D not resolved. V lost 2 bases to trimming and J lost 4 bases, with 12 bases between them. Germline V lookup: CDR1 MNHNS, CDR2 SASEGT. The CDR3 spans 15 residues.

The genes are TRBV2 and TRBJ2-7; 10 bases fit TRBD1. With V trimmed by 6 bases and J by 5 bases, 10 bases remained unmatched. Germline CDR1 and CDR2: SNHLY and FYNNEI. There are 15 residues in the CDR3. Here the CDR3 DNA reads TGTGCCAGCAGACAGCCCGGGACAGGGGCGGACGAGCAGTACTTC. Its translation is CASRQPGTGADEQYF.

The rearrangement joins TRBV5-5 to TRBJ1-1; D is perhaps TRBD1 (6 bases). This CDR3 contains 15 residues. The V gene lost 4 bases and the J gene lost 1 base, with 14 bases spanning the gap. In germline, CDR1 is SGHKS, CDR2 YYEKEE (reference sequence). The CDR3, as DNA: TGTGCCAGCAGCGCAACCGGGACAACGAACACTGAAGCTTTCTTT. Its protein is CASSATGTTNTEAFF. Looking up the rest from reference TRBV5-5 and TRBJ1-1 gives the full variable domain: DAGVTQSPTHLIKTRGQQVTLRCSPISGHKSVSWYQQVLGQGPQFIFQYYEKEERGRGNFPDRFSARQFPNYSSELNVNALLLGDSALYLCASSATGTTNTEAFFGQGTRLTVV.

This clone was seen a few times. The gene calls are TRBV25-1 and TRBJ2-1; the match to TRBD1 covers 9 bases. Trimming cost V 2 bases and J 5 bases; bases outside gene matches: 7. The CDR3 runs 16 residues. The germline CDR1 and CDR2 sequences are MGHDK and SYGVNS. DNA for the CDR3: TGTGCCAGCAGTGAAACACAGACAGGGGGGGACAATGAGCAGTTCTTC. This encodes CASSETQTGGDNEQFF.

The gene calls are TRBV27 and TRBJ2-1; TRBD1 aligns across 12 bases. Trimming at V came to 0 bases and at J to 9 bases, leaving 6 bases not matched to a gene. The CDR3 is 16 residues long. Germline V gene sequence: CDR1 MNHEY, CDR2 SMNVEV (reference sequence). CDR3 bases: TGTGCCAGCAGTTTATCGGGGACAGGGGGCAGGGGTGAGCAGTTCTTC. It encodes CASSLSGTGGRGEQFF.

In the case of this clone: Without the conserved terminal phenylalanine or tryptophan, this CDR3 likely stems from a read error. The chain carries TRBV19 and TRBJ2-3, with D uncertain. Germline loops: CDR1 LNHDA, CDR2 SQIVND (reference sequence). The CDR3 is made up of 11 amino acids. The ends were cut back, 3 bases at V and 2 bases at J, with 0 bases in the middle. CDR3 protein: CASSITDTQYL. The DNA for the CDR3 is TGTGCCAGTAGTATCACAGATACGCAGTATCTT.

The V and J genes are TRBV4-1 and TRBJ2-6, with 9 bases lining up with TRBD1. The CDR3 is made up of 18 amino acids. Germline CDR1 reads MGHRA; CDR2 reads YSYEKL. V lost 1 base, J lost 0 bases, and 4 bases stayed unmatched. The CDR3 coding sequence is TGCGCCAGCAGCCAAGCCGGGACAGGGCGCTCTGGGGCCAACGTCCTGACTTTC. Translating gives CASSQAGTGRSGANVLTF.